These T cell receptor beta chains were read from a single sample in a study of response to subunit inactivated influenza vaccine. TCRdb re-derived calls from the RT-PCR reads in MiXCR, one entry per CDR3 protein. The sample has around 480,000 distinct CDR3 sequences, approximately 15% seen once. The sequencing used CD4+ T cells sorted from PBMCs, collected 23 to 25 months after vaccination. The source of these receptors is a man in his fifties or sixties who received an inactivated influenza vaccine. CDR3s include the opening cysteine and the closing phenylalanine or tryptophan. The D gene is left open where the match is weak. Expanded clones get a size class; other rows say once, few or many, or leave the size out.

CDR3 | DNA | size | D | J | V
CASSYGGRGREQYF | TGTGCCAGCAGTTACGGGGGGAGAGGGCGCGAGCAGTACTTC | - | - | TRBJ2-7 | TRBV6-5
CASSGYWGGLNTQYF | TGTGCCAGCAGTGGCTATTGGGGGGGGTTGAATACGCAGTATTTT | few | TRBD2 | TRBJ2-3 | TRBV28
CASSPTGARTGELFF | TGTGCCAGCAGTCCCACAGGGGCCCGCACCGGGGAGCTGTTTTTT | few | TRBD1 | TRBJ2-2 | TRBV28
CASKGHSDRDEQFF | TGTGCCAGCAAGGGACACTCTGATAGGGATGAGCAGTTCTTC | - | - | TRBJ2-1 | TRBV2
CSASRVGSSSYEQYF | TGCAGTGCTAGTAGAGTGGGCTCTTCCTCCTACGAGCAGTACTTC | - | - | TRBJ2-7 | TRBV20-1
CATSEGTYSTDTQYF | TGTGCCACCAGTGAAGGGACGTACAGCACAGATACGCAGTATTTT | few | - | TRBJ2-3 | TRBV24-1
CSASDFDSPREKLFF | TGCAGTGCTAGTGACTTCGACAGCCCGAGGGAAAAACTGTTTTTT | - | - | TRBJ1-4 | TRBV20-1
CAMATGPNNEQFF | TGTGCCATGGCGACAGGGCCAAACAATGAGCAGTTCTTC | - | TRBD1 | TRBJ2-1 | TRBV10-3
CASSLLGGANQETQYF | TGTGCCAGCAGCTTACTTGGGGGAGCGAATCAAGAGACCCAGTACTTC | few | - | TRBJ2-5 | TRBV7-2
CSVGGGGALIYEQFF | TGCAGCGTTGGAGGCGGGGGGGCCTTGATCTATGAGCAGTTCTTC | - | TRBD2 | TRBJ2-1 | TRBV29-1
CASSEARGFTGELFF | TGTGCCAGCAGTGAGGCCAGGGGGTTCACCGGGGAGCTGTTTTTT | few | TRBD1 | TRBJ2-2 | TRBV25-1